These 23 T cell receptor beta chains were sequenced from one sample in a study of a mutant IDH1 vaccine in newly diagnosed glioma (dated by TCRdb to the early 2020s). These TCRs are of unknown antigen specificity. The protocol used for the library was the immunoSEQ multiplex PCR assay. Entries here come from immuneACCESS through TCRdb and include only in-frame sequences with V and J called. Some clones fail to appear in such tables; in the studies checked, an unresolved V gene covers under half of the shortfall, and the cause of the remainder is unknown. The sample table records fewer than 30,000 clones; about three quarters of these occur just once. The ten most abundant clones make up about 8.4% of the sample. The time point label on this specimen signifies: week 5, during vaccination. A 20-mer mutant IDH1 peptide at 300 micrograms in Montanide made up each vaccine dose, which was injected subcutaneously together with topical imiquimod.

Specimen: PBMCs, collected from a glioma patient whose treatment included an IDH1 peptide vaccine. Receptors were obtained from a man aged 35 to 55 with glioma.

This sequence joins TRBV5-4 and TRBJ2-5; D gene ambiguous. From germline, CDR1 is SGHNT and CDR2 YYREEE (reference sequence). The CDR3 has 15 amino acids. Trimming stripped 4 bases from V and 1 base from J, with 14 bases between. CDR3 loop: CASSPLRSGQETQYF. As DNA, the CDR3 is TGTGCCAGCAGCCCGCTCCGGTCTGGCCAAGAGACCCAGTACTTC.

This sequence joins TRBV7-2 and TRBJ2-1; 12 positions agree with TRBD2. Trimming took 5 bases from V and 3 from J; bases not matched to a gene: 5. The CDR3 has 16 amino acids. Germline loops: CDR1 SGHTA, CDR2 FQGNSA. Written as DNA, the CDR3 is TGTGCCAGCAGCCGGACTAGCGGGAAGCTCTACAATGAGCAGTTCTTC. Amino acid sequence: CASSRTSGKLYNEQFF. Full variable domain (outside the CDR3, taken from reference TRBV7-2 and TRBJ2-1): GAGVSQSPSNKVTEKGKDVELRCDPISGHTALYWYRQSLGQGLEFLIYFQGNSAPDKSGLPSDRFSAERTGGSVSTLTIQRTQQEDSAVYLCASSRTSGKLYNEQFFGPGTRLTVL.

V gene TRBV4-3 combines with J gene TRBJ1-1; no clear D gene. V dropped 0 bases and J dropped 5 bases, with 16 bases sitting between them. Germline CDR1 LGHNA, CDR2 YSLEER. The CDR3 loop spans 16 amino acids. The CDR3 DNA follows: TGCGCCAGCAGCCAAGATAGGTGGAGGAGGGAAACTGAAGCTTTCTTT. This codes for CASSQDRWRRETEAFF.

The CDR3 spells CASSFQGGTGRYGYTF. CDR3 DNA sequence: TGTGCCAGCAGCTTTCAGGGGGGGACAGGGAGGTATGGCTACACCTTC. The chain links TRBV7-2 to TRBJ1-2, with 9 bases identical to TRBD1. This CDR3 has 16 amino acids. The ends lost 3 bases at V and 5 bases at J; junction bases unmatched: 10. Germline-derived CDR1 and CDR2 are SGHTA and FQGNSA.

This clone appeared a few times. CDR3 in DNA: TGTGCCAGTACCTCCGGAGGGGGCAACCGTCAGCCCCAGCATTTT. As protein: CASTSGGGNRQPQHF. This rearrangement joins TRBV19 to TRBJ1-5; 7 nucleotides match TRBD1. CDR3 length: 15 amino acids. The germline V gene encodes CDR1 LNHDA and CDR2 SQIVND (reference sequence). V lost 7 bases, J lost 6 bases, and 12 bases stayed unmatched.

The chain links TRBV14 to TRBJ2-1; no clear D gene. The germline gives CDR1 SGHDN, CDR2 FVKESK. CDR3 size: 15 residues. Trimming took 0 bases from V and 0 from J, leaving 6 bases between them. The CDR3 region has the DNA TGTGCCAGCAGCCAAGACTCCCCCTCCTACAATGAGCAGTTCTTC. Translated: CASSQDSPSYNEQFF.

The V gene is TRBV6-5, the J gene TRBJ2-1, with D perhaps assigned TRBD1 or TRBD2 (5 bases each). Germline V gene lookup returns CDR1 MNHEY and CDR2 SVGAGI. Trimming pared 6 bases from V and 8 bases from J, leaving 14 bases between. CDR3 length: 13 residues. The CDR3: CASSKRGVDEQFF. CDR3 nucleotides: TGTGCCAGCAGCAAAAGAGGGGTGGATGAGCAGTTCTTC.

The rearrangement links TRBV29-1 to TRBJ2-7; maybe TRBD2 (7 bases). Germline V gene sequence: CDR1 SQVTM, CDR2 ANQGSEA. The CDR3 totals 15 residues. Trimming stripped 0 bases from V and 1 base from J, with 13 bases between. Here the CDR3 reads CSVEDGGGPSYEQYF. The CDR3, as DNA: TGCAGCGTTGAAGATGGGGGGGGCCCATCCTACGAGCAGTACTTC.

The J gene is TRBJ2-2, the V gene TRBV7-9; 7 bases match TRBD1. This CDR3 has 17 amino acids. Losses at the gene ends were 4 bases for V and 0 bases for J; bases not matched to a gene: 8. CDR1 SEHNR and CDR2 FQNEAQ come from the germline V gene (reference sequence). The CDR3 nucleotides are TGTGCCAGCAGCTCCAACCGGGACAGCGCGAACACCGGGGAGCTGTTTTTT. Residues: CASSSNRDSANTGELFF.

V gene TRBV5-5 combines with J gene TRBJ2-5, with D perhaps matching TRBD2 (7 bases). Trimming cost V 3 bases and J 0 bases, with 12 bases left between them. Germline loops: CDR1 SGHKS, CDR2 YYEKEE (reference sequence). The CDR3 extends over 15 amino acids. The CDR3 DNA is TGTGCCAGCAGCTGGGGGCGGGGGTACCAAGAGACCCAGTACTTC. This sequence encodes CASSWGRGYQETQYF.

The chain uses TRBV11-3 and TRBJ1-1, with D perhaps TRBD1 (6 bases). Germline CDR1 is SGHNT and CDR2 is YENEEA. The length of the CDR3 is 11 residues. V lost 3 bases to trimming and J lost 12 bases, with 11 bases between them. The CDR3 DNA reads TGTGCCAGCAGCTTCCGGGGGGCGACTTTCTTT. It translates to CASSFRGATFF.

This clone was observed a handful of times. The V call is TRBV5-4, the J call TRBJ1-4; TRBD1 agrees at 10 bases. The CDR3 is made up of 16 amino acids. Germline CDR1 SGHNT, CDR2 YYREEE (reference sequence). V shed 3 bases, J shed 8 bases, and the junction held 10 bases outside the gene matches. The CDR3 region is CASSSSGGQGKEKLFF. The CDR3, as DNA: TGTGCCAGCAGCTCCTCCGGGGGACAGGGGAAGGAAAAACTGTTTTTT. Variable domain in full (rest from reference TRBV5-4 and TRBJ1-4): ETGVTQSPTHLIKTRGQQVTLRCSSQSGHNTVSWYQQALGQGPQFIFQYYREEENGRGNFPPRFSGLQFPNYSSELNVNALELDDSALYLCASSSSGGQGKEKLFFGSGTQLSVL.

This sequence joins TRBV4-1 and TRBJ1-6; D might be TRBD1 (6 bases). Germline CDR1 is MGHRA and CDR2 is YSYEKL. The CDR3 is made up of 14 amino acids. Deletions cut 0 bases from V and 10 bases from J, with 10 bases between. The CDR3 region is CASSQEERGSPLHF. The DNA for the CDR3 is TGCGCCAGCAGCCAAGAGGAGAGGGGGTCACCCCTCCACTTT.

The chain carries TRBV30 and TRBJ1-1; D is perhaps TRBD1 (5 bases). V lost 3 bases and J lost 4, with 21 bases in between. This CDR3 has 16 residues. The V gene's germline CDR1 is GTSNPN and CDR2 SVGIG (reference sequence). CDR3 loop: CAWRKGLGEWGTEAFF. CDR3 DNA sequence: TGTGCCTGGAGGAAGGGGTTGGGGGAGTGGGGCACTGAAGCTTTCTTT.

This chain joins TRBV5-1 and TRBJ1-4, with D perhaps TRBD1 (6 bases). The V gene's germline CDR1 is SGHRS and CDR2 YFSETQ. V shed 5 bases and J shed 5 bases, with 10 bases lying between them. CDR3 length equals 13 residues. The CDR3 region is CASRRTGNEKLFF. CDR3 nucleotides: TGCGCCAGCAGACGAACAGGGAATGAAAAACTGTTTTTT.

The chain employs TRBV29-1 and TRBJ2-1, with D possibly being TRBD2 (5 bases). Germline V gene data show CDR1 as SQVTM and CDR2 as ANQGSEA. The CDR3 extends over 13 amino acids. Between the trimmed V and J ends, which lost 1 base and 7 bases, there was a span of 11 bases. In DNA form, the CDR3 reads TGCAGCGTTGAAGGGTTCGGGGTGAATGAGCAGTTCTTC. It is translated as CSVEGFGVNEQFF.

This sequence joins TRBV27 and TRBJ2-1; the D gene is possibly TRBD1 (5 bases). The V end lost 6 bases, the J end lost 5 bases, and 14 bases lay between the germline ends. CDR3 length equals 14 residues. The germline V gene has CDR1 MNHEY and CDR2 SMNVEV (reference sequence). CDR3 amino acids: CASRIWQGDNEQFF. The CDR3 DNA sequence: TGTGCCAGCAGGATCTGGCAGGGTGACAATGAGCAGTTCTTC.

This clone was seen a handful of times. The V and J genes are TRBV14 and TRBJ2-1; the match to TRBD1 covers 7 bases. The germline gives CDR1 SGHDN, CDR2 FVKESK. V dropped 6 bases and J dropped 6; count of bases not matched to a gene: 5. The CDR3 extends over 13 amino acids. The CDR3 here is CASRSTGSNEQFF. CDR3 sequence (DNA): TGTGCCAGCAGGTCGACAGGGAGCAATGAGCAGTTCTTC.

The rearrangement links TRBV6-1 to TRBJ2-2; 9 bases are shared with TRBD1. The ends lost 7 bases at V and 9 bases at J; junction bases unmatched: 3. The CDR3 runs 12 residues. CDR1 is MNHNS and CDR2 is SASEGT in the germline V gene. The chain's CDR3 is CASIQGARELFF. CDR3 bases: TGTGCCAGCATACAGGGGGCCCGGGAGCTGTTTTTT.

The gene calls are TRBV29-1 and TRBJ1-1; D ambiguous. CDR1 SQVTM and CDR2 ANQGSEA come from the germline V gene. This CDR3 region has 11 residues. The ends were cut back, 7 bases at V and 5 bases at J, with 11 bases in the middle. CDR3 residues: CSARRETEAFF. DNA for the CDR3: TGCAGCGCCCGAAGGGAGACTGAAGCTTTCTTT.

The chain employs TRBV5-1 and TRBJ1-1; TRBD1 matches 12 bases. Trimming cost V 0 bases and J 11 bases; bases outside gene matches: 11. This CDR3 has 16 amino acids. CDR1 is SGHRS and CDR2 is YFSETQ in the germline V gene. The chain's CDR3 is CASSLAGTGGFGGAFF. The CDR3 nucleotides are TGCGCCAGCAGCTTGGCCGGGACAGGGGGCTTCGGCGGTGCTTTCTTT.

The rearrangement joins TRBV4-1 to TRBJ1-1; no clear D gene. Between the trimmed V and J ends, which lost 0 bases and 4 bases, there was a span of 12 bases. CDR3 size: 15 residues. Germline CDR1 MGHRA, CDR2 YSYEKL. The CDR3 reads CASSQERVRTTEAFF. The CDR3 nucleotides are TGCGCCAGCAGCCAAGAGCGGGTCCGTACCACTGAAGCTTTCTTT.

The genes are TRBV9 and TRBJ2-5, with D perhaps matching TRBD1 (5 bases). Germline V gene data show CDR1 as SGDLS and CDR2 as YYNGEE. The V gene lost 3 bases and the J gene lost 4 bases, with 16 bases spanning the gap. The CDR3 covers 15 residues. Written as DNA, the CDR3 is TGTGCCAGCAGCGCCGCAGGGTCTCCGGGAGAGACCCAGTACTTC. Translation: CASSAAGSPGETQYF. Together with reference TRBV9 and TRBJ2-5, the CDR3 gives the full variable domain: DSGVTQTPKHLITATGQRVTLRCSPRSGDLSVYWYQQSLDQGLQFLIQYYNGEERAKGNILERFSAQQFPDLHSELNLSSLELGDSALYFCASSAAGSPGETQYFGPGTRLLVL.